This T cell receptor (beta chain) was retrieved from a study of blood T cell repertoires in COVID-19. Study-wide context: Acute and convalescent COVID-19 specimens originated in the United States, Italy and Spain. PBMCs, B-cell-depleted T cells, or T cells provided the cDNA or gDNA that made up the material.

Germline V CDR1 and CDR2: MGHRA, YSYEKL. Losses at the gene ends were 4 bases for V and 4 bases for J; bases not matched to a gene: 6. This CDR3 region has 16 residues. Under the authors' procedure: Reference gene primers were amplified, and this amplification served to estimate nucleated cell counts. Sequenced by immunoSEQ multiplex PCR; TCRdb stores in-frame clones only, minus some. V and J calls and clone size are those listed in that table; D and trimming were worked out from the DNA. The data show a few hundred thousand clones, approximately 87% seen once. V is TRBV4-1 and J is TRBJ2-2, with 10 bases fitting TRBD2. The sample was peripheral blood. The sequence came from a man in his fifties or sixties who had recovered from COVID-19. CDR3 residues: CASSRESGRATGELFF. CDR3 bases: TGCGCCAGCAGCCGAGAAAGCGGGAGGGCCACCGGGGAGCTGTTTTTT.